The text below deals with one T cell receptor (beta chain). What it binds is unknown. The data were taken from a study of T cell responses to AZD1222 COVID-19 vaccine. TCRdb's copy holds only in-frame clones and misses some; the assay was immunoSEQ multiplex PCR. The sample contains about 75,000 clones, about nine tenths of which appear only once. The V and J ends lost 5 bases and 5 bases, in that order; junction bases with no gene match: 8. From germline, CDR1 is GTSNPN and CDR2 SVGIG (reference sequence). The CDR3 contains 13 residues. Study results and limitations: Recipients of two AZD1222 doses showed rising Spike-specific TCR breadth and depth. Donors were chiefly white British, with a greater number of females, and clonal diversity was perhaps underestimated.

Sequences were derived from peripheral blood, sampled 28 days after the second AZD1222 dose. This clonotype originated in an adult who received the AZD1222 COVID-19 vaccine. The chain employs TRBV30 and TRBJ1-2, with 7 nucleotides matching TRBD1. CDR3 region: CAWVTGTAYGYTF. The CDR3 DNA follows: TGTGCCTGGGTGACCGGGACAGCGTATGGCTACACCTTC.